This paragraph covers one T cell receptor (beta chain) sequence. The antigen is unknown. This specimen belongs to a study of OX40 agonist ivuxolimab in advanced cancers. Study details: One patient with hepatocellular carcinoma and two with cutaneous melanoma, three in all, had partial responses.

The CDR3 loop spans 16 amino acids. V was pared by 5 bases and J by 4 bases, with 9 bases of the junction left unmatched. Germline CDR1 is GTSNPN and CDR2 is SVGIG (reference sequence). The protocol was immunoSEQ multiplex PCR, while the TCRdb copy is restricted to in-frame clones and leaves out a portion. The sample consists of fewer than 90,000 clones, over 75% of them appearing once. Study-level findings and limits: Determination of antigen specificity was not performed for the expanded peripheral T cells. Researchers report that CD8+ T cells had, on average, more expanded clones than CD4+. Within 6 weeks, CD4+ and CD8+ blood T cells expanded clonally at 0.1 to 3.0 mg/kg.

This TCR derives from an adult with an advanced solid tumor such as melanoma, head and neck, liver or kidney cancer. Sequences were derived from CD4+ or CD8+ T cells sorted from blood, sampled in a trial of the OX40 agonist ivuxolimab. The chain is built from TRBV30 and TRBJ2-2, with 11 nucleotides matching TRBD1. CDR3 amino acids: CAWAPGTGGLTGELFF. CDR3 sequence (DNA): TGTGCCTGGGCCCCGGGGACAGGGGGTCTCACCGGGGAGCTGTTTTTT.